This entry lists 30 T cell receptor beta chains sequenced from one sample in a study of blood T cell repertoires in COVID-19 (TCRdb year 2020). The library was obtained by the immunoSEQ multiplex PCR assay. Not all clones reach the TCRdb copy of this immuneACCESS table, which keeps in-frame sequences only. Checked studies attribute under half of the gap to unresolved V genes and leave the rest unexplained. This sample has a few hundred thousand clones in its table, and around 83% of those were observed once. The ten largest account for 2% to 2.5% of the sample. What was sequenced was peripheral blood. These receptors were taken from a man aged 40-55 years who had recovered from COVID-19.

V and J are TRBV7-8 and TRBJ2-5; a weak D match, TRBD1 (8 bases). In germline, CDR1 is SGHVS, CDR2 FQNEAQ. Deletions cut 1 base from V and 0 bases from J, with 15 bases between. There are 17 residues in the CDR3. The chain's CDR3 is CASSLGQGRGYQETQYF. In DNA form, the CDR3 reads TGTGCCAGCAGCTTAGGACAGGGGAGGGGATACCAAGAGACCCAGTACTTC.

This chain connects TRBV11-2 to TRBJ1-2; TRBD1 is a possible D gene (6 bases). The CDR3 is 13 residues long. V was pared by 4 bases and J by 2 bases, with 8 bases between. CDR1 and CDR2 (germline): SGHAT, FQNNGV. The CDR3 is CASSSGQNYGYTF. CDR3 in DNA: TGTGCCAGCAGCTCGGGACAAAACTATGGCTACACCTTC.

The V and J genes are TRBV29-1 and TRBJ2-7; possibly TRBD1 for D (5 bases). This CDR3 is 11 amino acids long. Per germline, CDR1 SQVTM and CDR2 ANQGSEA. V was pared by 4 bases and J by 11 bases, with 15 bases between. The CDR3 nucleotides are TGCAGCGTTGGAGCACCCGCAGGGAAGTACTTC. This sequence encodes CSVGAPAGKYF.

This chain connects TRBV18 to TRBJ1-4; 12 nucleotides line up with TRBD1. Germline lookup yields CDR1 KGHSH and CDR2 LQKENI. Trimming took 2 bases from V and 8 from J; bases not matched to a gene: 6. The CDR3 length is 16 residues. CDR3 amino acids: CASSPGTGGAEEKLFF. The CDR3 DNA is TGTGCCAGCTCACCAGGGACAGGGGGCGCTGAGGAAAAACTGTTTTTT.

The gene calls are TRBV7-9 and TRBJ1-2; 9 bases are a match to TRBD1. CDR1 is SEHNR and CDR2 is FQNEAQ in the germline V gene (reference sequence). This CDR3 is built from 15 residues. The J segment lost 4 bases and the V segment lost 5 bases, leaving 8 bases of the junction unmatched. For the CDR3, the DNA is TGTGCCAGCAGCCCAACTACAGGGGGCTTCTATGGCTACACCTTC. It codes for CASSPTTGGFYGYTF.

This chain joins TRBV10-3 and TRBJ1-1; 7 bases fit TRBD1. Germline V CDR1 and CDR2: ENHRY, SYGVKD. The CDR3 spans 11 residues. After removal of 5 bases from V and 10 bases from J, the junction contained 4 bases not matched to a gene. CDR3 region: CAISWDSGAFF. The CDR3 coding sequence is TGTGCCATCAGTTGGGACAGCGGAGCTTTCTTT.

The CDR3 DNA sequence: TGTGCCAGCAGTGAATGGTTAGCTTCACCCCTCCACTTT. Protein: CASSEWLASPLHF. V is TRBV2 and J is TRBJ1-6, with D hard to call. The CDR3 length is 13 residues. CDR1 and CDR2 (germline): SNHLY, FYNNEI. The V end was cut by 2 bases, the J end by 9 bases, with 8 bases between.

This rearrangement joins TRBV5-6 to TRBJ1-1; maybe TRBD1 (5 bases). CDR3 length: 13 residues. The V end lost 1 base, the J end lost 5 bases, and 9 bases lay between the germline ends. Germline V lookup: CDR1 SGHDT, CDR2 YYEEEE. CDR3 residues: CASSLPGRTEAFF. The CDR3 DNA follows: TGTGCCAGCAGCTTGCCAGGGCGGACTGAAGCTTTCTTT.

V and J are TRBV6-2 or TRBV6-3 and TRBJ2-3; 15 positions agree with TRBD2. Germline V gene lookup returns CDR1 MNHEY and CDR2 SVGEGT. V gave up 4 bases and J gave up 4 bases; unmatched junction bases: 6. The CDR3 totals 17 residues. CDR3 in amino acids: CASSFPRTSGGADTQYF. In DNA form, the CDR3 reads TGTGCCAGCAGTTTCCCCCGGACTAGCGGGGGGGCAGATACGCAGTATTTT.

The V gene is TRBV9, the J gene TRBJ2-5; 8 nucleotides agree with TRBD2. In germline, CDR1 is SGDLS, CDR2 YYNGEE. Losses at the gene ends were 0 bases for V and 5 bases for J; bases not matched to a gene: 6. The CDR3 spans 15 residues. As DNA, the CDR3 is TGTGCCAGCAGCGTAGACGGGGGGGCGGTGGAGACCCAGTACTTC. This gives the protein CASSVDGGAVETQYF.

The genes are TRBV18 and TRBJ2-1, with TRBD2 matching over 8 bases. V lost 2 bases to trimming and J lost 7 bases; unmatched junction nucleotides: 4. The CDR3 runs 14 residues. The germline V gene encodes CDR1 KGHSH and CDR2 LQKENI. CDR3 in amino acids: CASSPGTSRNEQFF. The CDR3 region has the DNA TGTGCCAGCTCACCAGGGACTAGTCGGAATGAGCAGTTCTTC.

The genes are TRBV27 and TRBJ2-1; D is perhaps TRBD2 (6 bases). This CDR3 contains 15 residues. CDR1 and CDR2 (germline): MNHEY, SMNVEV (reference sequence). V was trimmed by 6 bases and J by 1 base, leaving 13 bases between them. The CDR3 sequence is CASRRDFGSYNEQFF. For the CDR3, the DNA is TGTGCCAGCAGACGGGACTTCGGATCCTACAATGAGCAGTTCTTC.

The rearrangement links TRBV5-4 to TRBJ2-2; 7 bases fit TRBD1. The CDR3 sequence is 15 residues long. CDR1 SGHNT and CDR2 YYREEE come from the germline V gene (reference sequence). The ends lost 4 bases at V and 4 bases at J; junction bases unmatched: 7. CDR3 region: CASSRRGGPTGELFF. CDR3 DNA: TGTGCCAGCAGCCGCCGAGGGGGCCCCACCGGGGAGCTGTTTTTT.

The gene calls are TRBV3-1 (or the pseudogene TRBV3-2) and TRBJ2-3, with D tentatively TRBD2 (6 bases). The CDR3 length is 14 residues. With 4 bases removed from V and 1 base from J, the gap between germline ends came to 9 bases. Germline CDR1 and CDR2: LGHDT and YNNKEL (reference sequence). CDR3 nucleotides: TGTGCCAGCAGCCGCGGACTACGCACAGATACGCAGTATTTT. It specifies CASSRGLRTDTQYF.

CDR3 sequence reads: CASRRASNTEAFF. For the CDR3, the DNA is TGTGCCAGCAGGAGGGCCTCGAACACTGAAGCTTTCTTT. The chain joins TRBV7-2 to TRBJ1-1; no clear D. CDR3 size: 13 residues. V dropped 6 bases and J dropped 1 base, with 9 bases sitting between them. Germline CDR1 reads SGHTA; CDR2 reads FQGNSA. The complete variable domain, with remaining parts taken from reference TRBV7-2 and TRBJ1-1, reads GAGVSQSPSNKVTEKGKDVELRCDPISGHTALYWYRQSLGQGLEFLIYFQGNSAPDKSGLPSDRFSAERTGGSVSTLTIQRTQQEDSAVYLCASRRASNTEAFFGQGTRLTVV.

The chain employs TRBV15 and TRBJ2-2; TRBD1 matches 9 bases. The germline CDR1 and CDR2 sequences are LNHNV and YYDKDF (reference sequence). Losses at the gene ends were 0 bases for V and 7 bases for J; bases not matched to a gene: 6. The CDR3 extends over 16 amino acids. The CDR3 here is CATSRDLTGGRGELFF. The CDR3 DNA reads TGTGCCACCAGCAGAGATTTGACAGGGGGACGCGGGGAGCTGTTTTTT.

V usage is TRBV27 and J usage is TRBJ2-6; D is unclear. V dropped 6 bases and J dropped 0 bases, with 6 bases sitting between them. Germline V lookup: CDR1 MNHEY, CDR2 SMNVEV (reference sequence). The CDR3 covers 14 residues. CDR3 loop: CASRSGSGANVLTF. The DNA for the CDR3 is TGTGCCAGCAGGTCGGGCTCTGGGGCCAACGTCCTGACTTTC.

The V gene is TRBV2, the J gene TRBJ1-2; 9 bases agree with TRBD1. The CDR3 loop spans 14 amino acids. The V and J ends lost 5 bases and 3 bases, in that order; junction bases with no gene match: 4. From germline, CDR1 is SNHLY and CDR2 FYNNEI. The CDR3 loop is CASSMDRGDYGYTF. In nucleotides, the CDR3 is TGTGCCAGCAGTATGGACAGGGGCGACTATGGCTACACCTTC.

The CDR3 region has the DNA TGTGCCAGCAGCTTAGGTCCAGGGGGCAAAGATACGCAGTATTTT. Translation gives CASSLGPGGKDTQYF. The chain links TRBV11-2 to TRBJ2-3, with 8 bases lining up with TRBD1. The length of the CDR3 is 15 residues. Germline CDR1 is SGHAT and CDR2 is FQNNGV. Trimming cost V 1 base and J 5 bases; bases outside gene matches: 5.

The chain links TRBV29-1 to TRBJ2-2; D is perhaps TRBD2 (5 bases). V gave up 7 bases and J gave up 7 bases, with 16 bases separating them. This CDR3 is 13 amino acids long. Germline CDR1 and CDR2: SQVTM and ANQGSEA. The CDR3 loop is CSANGEFGGELFF. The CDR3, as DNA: TGCAGCGCCAATGGGGAGTTTGGCGGGGAGCTGTTTTTT.

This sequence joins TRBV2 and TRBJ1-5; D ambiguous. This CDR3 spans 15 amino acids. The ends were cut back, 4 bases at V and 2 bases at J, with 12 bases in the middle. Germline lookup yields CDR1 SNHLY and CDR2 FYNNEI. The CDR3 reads CASSVRPFGNQPQHF. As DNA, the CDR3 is TGTGCCAGCAGTGTGAGGCCTTTCGGCAATCAGCCCCAGCATTTT.

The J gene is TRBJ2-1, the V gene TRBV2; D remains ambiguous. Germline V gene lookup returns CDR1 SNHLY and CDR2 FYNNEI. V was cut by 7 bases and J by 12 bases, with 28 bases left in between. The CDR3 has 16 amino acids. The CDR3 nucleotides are TGTGCCAGCATTCTGGAAGCGATGAAGAAGATGGAAGGGCAGTTCTTC. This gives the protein CASILEAMKKMEGQFF.

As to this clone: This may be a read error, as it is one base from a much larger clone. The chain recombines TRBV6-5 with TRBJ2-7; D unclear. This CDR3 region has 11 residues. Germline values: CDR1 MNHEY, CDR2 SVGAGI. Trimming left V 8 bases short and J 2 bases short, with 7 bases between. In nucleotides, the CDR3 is TGTGCCAGCGGCCAGACCTACGAGCAGTACTTC. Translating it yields CASGQTYEQYF.

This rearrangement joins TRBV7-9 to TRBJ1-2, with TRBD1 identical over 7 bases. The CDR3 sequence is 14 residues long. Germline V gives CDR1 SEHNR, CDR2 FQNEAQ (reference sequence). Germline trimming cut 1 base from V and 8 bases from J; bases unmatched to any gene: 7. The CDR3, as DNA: TGTGCCAGCAGCTTAGAGACAGGGCTGAGGGGCTACACCTTC. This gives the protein CASSLETGLRGYTF. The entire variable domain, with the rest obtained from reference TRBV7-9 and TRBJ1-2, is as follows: DTGVSQNPRHKITKRGQNVTFRCDPISEHNRLYWYRQTLGQGPEFLTYFQNEAQLEKSRLLSDRFSAERPKGSFSTLEIQRTEQGDSAMYLCASSLETGLRGYTFGSGTRLTVV.

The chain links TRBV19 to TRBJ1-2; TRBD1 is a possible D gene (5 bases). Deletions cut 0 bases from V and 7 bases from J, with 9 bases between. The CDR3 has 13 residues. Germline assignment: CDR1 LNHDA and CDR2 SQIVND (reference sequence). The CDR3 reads CASSIETGGGYTF. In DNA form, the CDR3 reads TGTGCCAGTAGTATAGAAACAGGTGGTGGCTACACCTTC.

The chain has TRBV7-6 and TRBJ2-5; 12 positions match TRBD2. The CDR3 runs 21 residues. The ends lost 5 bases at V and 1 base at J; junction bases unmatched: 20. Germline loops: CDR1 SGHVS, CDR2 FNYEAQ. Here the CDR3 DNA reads TGTGCCAGCAGCACCCACCAGGGGAACCTAGCGGGGGGGTATTTCCAAGAGACCCAGTACTTC. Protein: CASSTHQGNLAGGYFQETQYF.

The CDR3 here is CASSSSGSGANVLTF. The CDR3 coding sequence is TGTGCCAGCAGTTCCTCAGGGTCTGGGGCCAACGTCCTGACTTTC. This sequence joins TRBV27 and TRBJ2-6; weak D call: TRBD1 (5 bases). The germline V and J ends were trimmed by 4 bases and 1 base, with 8 bases remaining between them. CDR1 is MNHEY and CDR2 is SMNVEV in the germline V gene (reference sequence). This CDR3 has 15 residues.

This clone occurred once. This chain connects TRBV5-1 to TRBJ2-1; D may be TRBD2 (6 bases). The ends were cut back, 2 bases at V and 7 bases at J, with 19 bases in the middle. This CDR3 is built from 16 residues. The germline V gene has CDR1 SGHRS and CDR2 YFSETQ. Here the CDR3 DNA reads TGCGCCAGCAGCTTTCAACCCGGGACTCTACTTAATGAGCAGTTCTTC. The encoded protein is CASSFQPGTLLNEQFF.

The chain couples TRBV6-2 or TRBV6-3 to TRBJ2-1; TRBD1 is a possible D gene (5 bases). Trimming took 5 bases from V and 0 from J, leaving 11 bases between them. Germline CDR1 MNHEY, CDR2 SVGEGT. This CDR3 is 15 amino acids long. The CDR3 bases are TGTGCCAGCAGTGCGGACACTTACTCCTACAATGAGCAGTTCTTC. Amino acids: CASSADTYSYNEQFF.

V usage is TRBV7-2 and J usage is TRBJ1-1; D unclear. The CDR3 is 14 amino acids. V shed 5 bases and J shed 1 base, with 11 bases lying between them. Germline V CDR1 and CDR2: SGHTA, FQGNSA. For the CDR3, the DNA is TGTGCCAGCAGCCCAGAGGCGTCGAACACTGAAGCTTTCTTT. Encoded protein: CASSPEASNTEAFF.